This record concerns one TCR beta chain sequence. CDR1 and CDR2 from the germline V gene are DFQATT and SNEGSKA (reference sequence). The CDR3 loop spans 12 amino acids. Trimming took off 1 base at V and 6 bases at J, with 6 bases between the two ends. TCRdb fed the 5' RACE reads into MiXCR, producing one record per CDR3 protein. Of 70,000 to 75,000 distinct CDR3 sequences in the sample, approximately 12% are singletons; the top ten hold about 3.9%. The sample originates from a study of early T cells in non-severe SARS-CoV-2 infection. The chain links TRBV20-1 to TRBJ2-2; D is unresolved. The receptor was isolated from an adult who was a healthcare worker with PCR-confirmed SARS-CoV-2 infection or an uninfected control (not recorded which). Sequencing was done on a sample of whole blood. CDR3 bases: TGCAGTGCTAGAGCGCTAGCCGGGGAGCTGTTTTTT. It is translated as CSARALAGELFF.